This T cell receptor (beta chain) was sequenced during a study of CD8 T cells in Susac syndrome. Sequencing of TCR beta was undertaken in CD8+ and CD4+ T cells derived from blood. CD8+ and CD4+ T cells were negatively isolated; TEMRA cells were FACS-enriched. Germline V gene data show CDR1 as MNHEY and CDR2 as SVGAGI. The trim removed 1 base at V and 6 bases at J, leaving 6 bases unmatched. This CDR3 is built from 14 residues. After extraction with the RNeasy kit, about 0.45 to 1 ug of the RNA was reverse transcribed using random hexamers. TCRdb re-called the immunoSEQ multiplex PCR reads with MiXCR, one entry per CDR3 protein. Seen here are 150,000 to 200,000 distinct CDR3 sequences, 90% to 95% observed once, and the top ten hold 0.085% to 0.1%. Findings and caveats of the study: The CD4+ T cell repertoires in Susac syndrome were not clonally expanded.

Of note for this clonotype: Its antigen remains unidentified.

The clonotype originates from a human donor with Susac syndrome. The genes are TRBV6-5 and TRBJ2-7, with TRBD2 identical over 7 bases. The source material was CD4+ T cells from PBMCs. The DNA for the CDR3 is TGTGCCAGCAGTTACTTCCGGACTAGTGTCGAGCAGTACTTC. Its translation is CASSYFRTSVEQYF.